The present T cell receptor beta chain was sequenced within a study of CD8 T cells in ankylosing spondylitis. Libraries of TCR beta came from quantitative 5'-RACE with molecular barcodes. TCRdb redid the calling of the 5' RACE reads with MiXCR, one entry per CDR3 protein. The sample has about 220,000 distinct CDR3 sequences; 20% to 30% are singletons. Study-wide results and limits: Enrichment of disease-linked clones was reportedly significant in matched ankylosing spondylitis synovial fluid.

In regard to this clonotype: Antigen specificity is unknown. A much larger clone lies a single base off, so this may be a read error.

Germline V gene lookup returns CDR1 DFQATT and CDR2 SNEGSKA (reference sequence). CDR3 length: 16 residues. This receptor was identified in a male donor with ankylosing spondylitis or in good health (not recorded which). Sequencing was carried out using blood, either unsorted or a sorted T cell fraction (not recorded which). This rearrangement joins TRBV20-1 to TRBJ1-2, with D perhaps TRBD1 (6 bases). CDR3: CCALRLRDTANYGYTF. The CDR3 DNA reads TGCTGTGCTCTTCGCCTCCGGGACACCGCTAACTATGGCTACACCTTC.